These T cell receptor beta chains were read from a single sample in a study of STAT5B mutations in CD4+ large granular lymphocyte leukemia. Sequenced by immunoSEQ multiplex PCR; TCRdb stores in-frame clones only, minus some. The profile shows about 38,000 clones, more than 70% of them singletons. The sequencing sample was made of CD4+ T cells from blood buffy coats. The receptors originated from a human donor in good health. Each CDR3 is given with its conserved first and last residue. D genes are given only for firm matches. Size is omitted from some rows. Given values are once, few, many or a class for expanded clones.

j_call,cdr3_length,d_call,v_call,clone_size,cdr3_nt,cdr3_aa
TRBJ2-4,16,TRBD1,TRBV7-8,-,TGTGCCAGCAGCTTAGTGGCGACAGGGGGCGAAAACATTCAGTACTTC,CASSLVATGGENIQYF
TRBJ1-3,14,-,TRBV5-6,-,TGTGCCAGCAGCTTGACAGTTTCTGGAAACACCATATATTTT,CASSLTVSGNTIYF
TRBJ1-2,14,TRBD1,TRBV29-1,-,TGCAGCGTTCAAGACAGGGAGGGGGACTATGGCTACACCTTC,CSVQDREGDYGYTF
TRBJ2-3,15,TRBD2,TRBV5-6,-,TGTGCCAGCAGCTTGGTACTAGCGGTCACAGATACGCAGTATTTT,CASSLVLAVTDTQYF
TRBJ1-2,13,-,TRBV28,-,TGTGCCAGCAGTTTCGGGGGGCTTGTAGGCTACACCTTC,CASSFGGLVGYTF
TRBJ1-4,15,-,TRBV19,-,TGTGCCAGTAGGACGGACAGCGCAACTAATGAAAAACTGTTTTTT,CASRTDSATNEKLFF
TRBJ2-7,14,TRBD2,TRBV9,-,TGTGCCAGCAGCGCCACCGGGGCGGGAGGACCGCAGTACTTC,CASSATGAGGPQYF
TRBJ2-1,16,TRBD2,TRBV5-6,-,TGTGCCAGCAGCTTGGAACCGGGACTAGTCTACAATGAGCAGTTCTTC,CASSLEPGLVYNEQFF
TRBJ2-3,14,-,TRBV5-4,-,TGTGCCAGCAGCTCTATAACGGGCTGGAATACGCAGTATTTT,CASSSITGWNTQYF
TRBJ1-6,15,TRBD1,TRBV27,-,TGTGCCAGCAGCGCGGGACAGGGGGATTGGTCACCCCTCCACTTT,CASSAGQGDWSPLHF
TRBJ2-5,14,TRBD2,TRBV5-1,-,TGCGCCAGCGGACTAGCGGGGGGGCAAGAGACCCAGTACTTC,CASGLAGGQETQYF
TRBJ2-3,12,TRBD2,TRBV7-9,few,TGTGCCAGCAGTCTAGCGGGAGATTTGCAGTATTTT,CASSLAGDLQYF
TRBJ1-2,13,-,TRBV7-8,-,TGTGCCAGCAGCTTAGGGGGGGGCTATGGCTACACCTTC,CASSLGGGYGYTF
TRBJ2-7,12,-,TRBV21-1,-,TGTGCCAGCAGCCCATCCCGCGCCGAGCAGTACTTC,CASSPSRAEQYF
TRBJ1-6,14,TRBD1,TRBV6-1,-,TGTGCCAGCAGTGAACTGGACAGGGGATCACCCCTCCACTTT,CASSELDRGSPLHF
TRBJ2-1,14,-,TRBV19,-,TGTGCCAGTAGTATACTACCCTCCTACAATGAGCAGTTCTTC,CASSILPSYNEQFF